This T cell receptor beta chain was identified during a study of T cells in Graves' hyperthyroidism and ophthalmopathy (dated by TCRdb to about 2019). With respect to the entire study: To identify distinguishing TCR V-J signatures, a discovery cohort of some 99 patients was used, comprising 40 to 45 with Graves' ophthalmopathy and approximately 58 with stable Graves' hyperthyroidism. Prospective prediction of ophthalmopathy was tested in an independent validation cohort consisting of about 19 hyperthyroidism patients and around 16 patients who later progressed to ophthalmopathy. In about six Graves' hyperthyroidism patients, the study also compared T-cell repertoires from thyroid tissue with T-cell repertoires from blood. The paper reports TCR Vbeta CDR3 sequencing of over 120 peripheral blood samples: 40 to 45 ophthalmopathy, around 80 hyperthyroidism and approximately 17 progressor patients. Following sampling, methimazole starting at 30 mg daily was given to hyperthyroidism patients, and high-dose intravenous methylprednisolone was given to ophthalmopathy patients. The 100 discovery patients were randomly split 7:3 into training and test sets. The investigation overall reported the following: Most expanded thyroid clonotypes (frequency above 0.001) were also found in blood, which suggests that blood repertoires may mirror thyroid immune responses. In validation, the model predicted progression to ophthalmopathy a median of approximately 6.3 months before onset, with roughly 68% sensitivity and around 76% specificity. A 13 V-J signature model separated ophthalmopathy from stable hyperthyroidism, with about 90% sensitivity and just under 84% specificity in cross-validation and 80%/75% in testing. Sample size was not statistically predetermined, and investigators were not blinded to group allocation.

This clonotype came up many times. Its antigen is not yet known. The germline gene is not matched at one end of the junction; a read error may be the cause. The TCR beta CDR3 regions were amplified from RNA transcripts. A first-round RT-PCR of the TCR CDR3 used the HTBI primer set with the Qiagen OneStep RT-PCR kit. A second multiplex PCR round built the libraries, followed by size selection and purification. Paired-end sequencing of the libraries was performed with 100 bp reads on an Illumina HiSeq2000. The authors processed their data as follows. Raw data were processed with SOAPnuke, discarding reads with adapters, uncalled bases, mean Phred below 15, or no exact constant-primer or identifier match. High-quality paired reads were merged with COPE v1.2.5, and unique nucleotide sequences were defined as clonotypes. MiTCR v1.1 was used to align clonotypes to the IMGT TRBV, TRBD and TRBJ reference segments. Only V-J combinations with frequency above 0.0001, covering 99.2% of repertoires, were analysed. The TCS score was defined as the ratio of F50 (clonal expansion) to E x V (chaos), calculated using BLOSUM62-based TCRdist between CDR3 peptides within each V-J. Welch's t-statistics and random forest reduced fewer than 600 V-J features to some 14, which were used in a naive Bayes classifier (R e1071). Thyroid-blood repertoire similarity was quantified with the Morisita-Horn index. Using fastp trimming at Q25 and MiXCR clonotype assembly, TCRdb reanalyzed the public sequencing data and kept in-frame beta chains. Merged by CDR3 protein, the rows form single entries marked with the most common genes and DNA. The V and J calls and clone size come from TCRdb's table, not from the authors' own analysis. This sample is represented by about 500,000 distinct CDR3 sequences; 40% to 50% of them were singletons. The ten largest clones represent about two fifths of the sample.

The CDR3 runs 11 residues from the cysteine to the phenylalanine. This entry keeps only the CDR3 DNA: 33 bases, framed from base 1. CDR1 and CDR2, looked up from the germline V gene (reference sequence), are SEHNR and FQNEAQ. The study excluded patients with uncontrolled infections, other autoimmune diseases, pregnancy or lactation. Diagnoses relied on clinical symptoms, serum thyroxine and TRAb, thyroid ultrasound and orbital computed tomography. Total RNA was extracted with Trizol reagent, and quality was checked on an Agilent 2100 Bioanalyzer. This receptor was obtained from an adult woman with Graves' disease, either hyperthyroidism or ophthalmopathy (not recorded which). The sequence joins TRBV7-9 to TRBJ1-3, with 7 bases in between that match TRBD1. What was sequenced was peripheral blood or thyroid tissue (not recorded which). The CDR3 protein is CASSSDRASLF. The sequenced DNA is TGTGCCAGCAGCTCCGACAGGGCCTCGCTTTTT. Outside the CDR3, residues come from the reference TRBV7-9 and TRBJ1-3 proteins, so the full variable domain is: DTGVSQNPRHKITKRGQNVTFRCDPISEHNRLYWYRQTLGQGPEFLTYFQNEAQLEKSRLLSDRFSAERPKGSFSTLEIQRTEQGDSAMYLCASSSDRASLFGEGSWLTVV.